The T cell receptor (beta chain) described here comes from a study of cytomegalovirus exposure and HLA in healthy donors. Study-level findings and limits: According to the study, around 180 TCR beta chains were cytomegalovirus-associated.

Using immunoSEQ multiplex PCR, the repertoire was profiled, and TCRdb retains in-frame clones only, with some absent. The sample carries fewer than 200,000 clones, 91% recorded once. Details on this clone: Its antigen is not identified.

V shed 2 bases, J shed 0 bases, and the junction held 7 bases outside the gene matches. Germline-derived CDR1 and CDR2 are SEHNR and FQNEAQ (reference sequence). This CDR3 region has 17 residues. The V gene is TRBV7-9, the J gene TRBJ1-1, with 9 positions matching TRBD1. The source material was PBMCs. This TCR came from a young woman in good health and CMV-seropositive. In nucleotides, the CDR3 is TGTGCCAGCAGCTTACAGGGACAGGGCCTGCTGAACACTGAAGCTTTCTTT. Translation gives CASSLQGQGLLNTEAFF.